The present entry profiles one T cell receptor (beta chain) with its context. It has no known antigen specificity. Germline and junction disagree at one end, which may indicate a read error. The record originates from a study of tumor and adjacent non-tumor tissue in lung cancer (dated by TCRdb to between 2018 and 2020). Context from the whole study: Patients with adenocarcinoma (approximately 13), squamous cell carcinoma (2) and small cell lung cancer (1) were included in the cohort. TCRbeta CDR3 sequencing was performed on roughly 27 paired specimens, with one tumor sample and one normal lung sample collected per patient. Using bulk TCRbeta repertoires from around 14 lung cancer patients, the study set lung tumor tissue side by side with matched distant non-tumor lung tissue. A total of 95 million to 150 million productive TCRbeta reads were generated by sequencing, corresponding to an average of about 4.17 million reads per sample. Ages among the roughly 15 patients ranged from about 30 to 85 years, there were approximately 10 men and 5 women, and disease was at TNM stage I to III. Results the study describes overall, beyond this receptor: Only roughly 14 patients were in the cohort, and the authors stated that larger samples and more detailed clinical data are needed. Younger patients had significantly higher TCR diversity, and higher tumor TCR diversity was associated with shorter overall and disease-free survival. The methods do not name the sequencing platform or mention unique molecular identifiers. The top 100 clones accounted for a significantly larger cumulative portion of the repertoire in normal lung than in tumor tissue. Because peripheral blood was not sequenced, the blood TCRbeta repertoires of the lung cancer patients in the study went unexamined. Significantly higher TCR diversity (inverse Simpson) was observed in tumor tissue than in normal lung tissue (around 460 vs 160, P = 0.0075, Mann-Whitney U test).

The germline V gene provides CDR1 SGHAT and CDR2 FQNNGV. From the cysteine up to the phenylalanine, the CDR3 has a length of 15 residues. Of the read, only the CDR3 DNA is kept; its 45 bases are in frame from base 1. Bulk unsorted tissue served as the source for RNA extraction, and RNA quality was assessed using a NanoDrop ND-1000 and an Agilent 2100. For the normal lung samples, distant non-tumor tissue was collected more than 3 cm away from the tumor edge. The donors were newly diagnosed lung cancer patients admitted for thoracic surgery in China from August to November 2014 who had not received prior chemotherapy. The study excluded patients who had received radiotherapy or chemotherapy before or who had another cancer at the same time. Pieces of surgical tissue measuring about 1-2.1 cm3 were kept in RNAlater solution and stored at -80 degrees C until use. Library generation was performed with multiplex PCR. The sequencer was an Illumina HiSeq 2500. Following protocols modified from ARM-PCR, the researchers constructed TCRbeta libraries through three rounds of nested PCR with primers (Table S4). Before sequencing, PCR products of 200-500 bp were cut from the gel and purified using the QIAquick gel extraction kit. As for the authors' bioinformatics: Trimmomatic was used to clean the reads, FLASH was used to merge the reads into complete CDR3 sequences, and MiTCR was used to assign the reads to V(D)J germline segments. Clonal diversity was computed as the inverse Simpson's index with VDJtools. Productive reads were defined as in-frame sequences without a premature stop codon. TCRdb applied fastp at Q25 and MiXCR to the public reads, then kept only in-frame beta chains. Under each unique CDR3 protein, matching rows form one entry showing the most common genes and DNA. TCRdb assigned the V and J calls; the authors' analysis was not used. This sample comprises approximately 100,000 distinct CDR3 sequences, over 55% of them detected only once. The leading ten clones occupy about 20% of the sample.

The sequence derives from a man aged 55 to 70 with non-small cell lung cancer. Sequencing was done on a sample of distant non-tumor lung tissue. Recombination joined TRBV11-2 with TRBJ2-5; the junction holds 11 bases that match TRBD1. The CDR3 reads CTSSLTGQGGKTQYF. The DNA sequence is as follows: TGTACCAGCAGCTTAACGGGACAGGGGGGGAAGACCCAGTACTTC.